The T cell receptor beta chain under discussion was sequenced for a study of T cells in Graves' hyperthyroidism and ophthalmopathy. Study at large: Blood was drawn when the patient was first diagnosed and still untreated.

Each ophthalmopathy patient scored at least 3 on the Clinical Activity Score and at least 4 on NOSPECS grade, with duration under 3 months. The CDR3 length is 15 residues. Looked up from germline, CDR1 is SEHNR and CDR2 is FQNEAQ (reference sequence). V was clipped by 4 bases and J by 2 bases, with 12 bases between them. RNA transcripts gave rise to amplified TCR beta CDR3 regions. The study used the HTBI primer set for a first-round RT-PCR of the TCR CDR3. From the multiplex PCR reads, TCRdb called clonotypes with MiXCR, one entry per CDR3 protein. The table records about 300,000 distinct CDR3 sequences, around a fifth of them present only once. Findings and limits, study-wide: The model anticipated ophthalmopathy a median about six months pre-onset. The authors' 13 V-J model separated ophthalmopathy from stable hyperthyroidism.

This clonotype appeared many times. The antigen remains undetermined. Sequencing was done on a sample of blood. V and J are TRBV7-9 and TRBJ2-1; D may be TRBD1 (6 bases). The sequence was collected from a man aged 50-59 years with Graves' ophthalmopathy. For the CDR3, the DNA is TGTGCCAGCAGCTCCGGGACACCCGCCTACAATGAGCAGTTCTTC. It is translated as CASSSGTPAYNEQFF.